The rows below give T cell receptor beta chains drawn from one sample of a study of CD8 T cells in Susac syndrome. MiXCR was run by TCRdb on the immunoSEQ multiplex PCR reads, yielding one entry per CDR3 protein. The repertoire holds about 22,000 distinct CDR3 sequences, 90% to 95% seen once, with around 0.28% in the top ten. Sequencing input: CD8+ T cells from PBMCs. These receptors were obtained from a human donor in good health. Each CDR3 is given without its conserved first and last residue. Each record gives: clone size, V gene, CDR3 protein. Where a row states a size, it is once, few, many or the class of an expanded clone; other rows omit it.

abundance: .; v_gene: TRBV9; CDR3aa: ASSVAQGGQPQH
abundance: .; v_gene: TRBV7-6; CDR3aa: ASSPTGMNTEAF
abundance: .; v_gene: TRBV7-9; CDR3aa: ASSSTSGQRVYEQY
abundance: .; v_gene: TRBV5-4; CDR3aa: ASRTLGGFTDTQY
abundance: .; v_gene: TRBV6-2/TRBV6-3; CDR3aa: ASSYSWKGQETQY
abundance: .; v_gene: TRBV12-3/TRBV12-4; CDR3aa: ASSFSSTGNQPQH
abundance: .; v_gene: TRBV5-6; CDR3aa: ASGTRGLFLPNEQF
abundance: once; v_gene: TRBV7-8; CDR3aa: ASSPPGAHTYNEQF
abundance: once; v_gene: TRBV5-1; CDR3aa: ARRRASQY
abundance: .; v_gene: TRBV2; CDR3aa: ASSETGGQETQY
abundance: .; v_gene: TRBV29-1; CDR3aa: SAIRDGDLTYEQY